This T cell receptor (beta chain) was observed in a study of blood T cell repertoires in COVID-19. Study-wide context: The United States, Italy and Spain supplied acute and convalescent COVID-19 samples. Nucleic acid was either cDNA or gDNA, and it came from T cells, B-cell-depleted T cells, or PBMCs.

Methods used by the authors: Estimation of nucleated cell counts was performed using reference gene primer amplification. Clones were sequenced by immunoSEQ multiplex PCR, and TCRdb holds only the in-frame ones, with some missing. V, J and clone size are those of that table, while D and trimming were read from the DNA. The sample holds about 140,000 clones; roughly 82% are singletons and the top ten take under 15%. CDR3 length equals 14 residues. Germline lookup yields CDR1 GTSNPN and CDR2 SVGIG (reference sequence). The V gene end was trimmed by 3 bases and the J gene end by 4 bases; junction bases not matched to a gene: 5.

The V and J genes are TRBV30 and TRBJ1-5; 8 bases are a match to TRBD1. This clonotype originated in an elderly man with acute or convalescent COVID-19. Sequencing was performed on peripheral blood. The CDR3 nucleotides are TGTGCCTGGAGCGGACAGGGACGGAATCAGCCCCAGCATTTT. Residues: CAWSGQGRNQPQHF. The whole variable domain, remainder taken from reference TRBV30 and TRBJ1-5, is SQTIHQWPATLVQPVGSPLSLECTVEGTSNPNLYWYRQAAGRGLQLLFYSVGIGQISSEVPQNLSASRPQDRQFILSSKKLLLSDSGFYLCAWSGQGRNQPQHFGDGTRLSIL.